This T cell receptor beta chain was profiled in a study of blood T cells in healthy people across ages. Regarding the study as a whole: Diversity estimates from one million T cells were considered underestimates. CMV infection status of these donors was not known.

Germline-derived CDR1 and CDR2 are MNHEY and SVGAGI. The CDR3 length is 12 residues. V lost 6 bases and J lost 5, with 8 bases in between. A second roughly 7 to 11 cycle PCR used barcoded and J-beta primers. From the 5' RACE reads, TCRdb called clonotypes with MiXCR, one entry per CDR3 protein. The sample has under 1,000,000 distinct CDR3 sequences, 46% seen once. This clonotype was seen at least ten times. What it binds is unknown. The TCR comes from a man at least 80 years old in good health. This chain uses TRBV6-5 with TRBJ2-1; no clear D gene. Input material: blood. The CDR3 reads CASRKDDNEQFF. The CDR3 DNA is TGTGCCAGCAGAAAGGATGACAATGAGCAGTTCTTC.